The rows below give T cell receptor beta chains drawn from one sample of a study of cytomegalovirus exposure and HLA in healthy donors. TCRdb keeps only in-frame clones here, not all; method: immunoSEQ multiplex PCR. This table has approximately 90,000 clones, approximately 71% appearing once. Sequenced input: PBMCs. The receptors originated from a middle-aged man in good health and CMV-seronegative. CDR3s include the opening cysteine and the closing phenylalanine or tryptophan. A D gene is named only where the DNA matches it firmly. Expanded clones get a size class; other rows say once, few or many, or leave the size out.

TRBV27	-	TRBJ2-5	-	CASSYGVQETQYF	TGTGCCAGCAGTTACGGGGTCCAAGAGACCCAGTACTTC
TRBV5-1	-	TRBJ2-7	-	CASSLEGLRRLVYEQYF	TGCGCCAGCAGCTTGGAGGGCCTACGGAGGTTAGTATACGAGCAGTACTTC
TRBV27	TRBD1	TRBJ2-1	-	CASSAGTGGPKFF	TGTGCCAGCAGTGCAGGGACAGGGGGACCAAAGTTCTTC
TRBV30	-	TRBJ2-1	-	CAWSLGGVIGEQFF	TGTGCCTGGAGCCTAGGGGGAGTCATTGGTGAGCAGTTCTTC
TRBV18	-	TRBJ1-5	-	CASSQTPGGFGNQPQHF	TGTGCCAGCTCGCAGACCCCCGGGGGATTTGGCAATCAGCCCCAGCATTTT
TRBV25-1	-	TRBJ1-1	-	CASRANVARAEAFF	TGTGCCAGCAGAGCTAATGTGGCTCGGGCTGAAGCTTTCTTT
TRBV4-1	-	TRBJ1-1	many	CASSQMALMNTEAFF	TGCGCCAGCAGCCAAATGGCCCTCATGAACACTGAAGCTTTCTTT
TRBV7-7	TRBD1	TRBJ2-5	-	CASSPDVTGYETQYF	TGTGCTAGCAGCCCGGATGTGACAGGGTACGAGACCCAGTACTTC
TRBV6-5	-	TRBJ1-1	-	CASSARGAVNTEAFF	TGTGCCAGCAGTGCCCGGGGGGCGGTGAACACTGAAGCTTTCTTT
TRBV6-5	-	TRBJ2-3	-	CASSYSGRDTQYF	TGTGCCAGCAGTTACTCCGGGAGAGATACGCAGTATTTT
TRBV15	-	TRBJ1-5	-	CATSRAYPTVSVFEPQHF	TGTGCCACCAGCAGAGCCTACCCGACAGTTTCAGTATTTGAGCCCCAGCATTTT
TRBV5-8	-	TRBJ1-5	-	CASSLVWPPQPQHF	TGTGCCAGCAGCTTGGTATGGCCCCCTCAGCCCCAGCATTTT
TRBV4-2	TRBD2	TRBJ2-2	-	CASSRTGTSGMEELFF	TGTGCCAGCAGCCGAACCGGGACTAGCGGCATGGAGGAGCTGTTTTTT
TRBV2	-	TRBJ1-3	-	CASSPTDLGNTIYF	TGTGCCAGCAGTCCCACAGATTTGGGAAACACCATATATTTT
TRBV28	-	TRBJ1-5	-	CASSLLSGGGGNQPQHF	TGTGCCAGCAGTTTATTATCTGGGGGGGGCGGCAATCAGCCCCAGCATTTT
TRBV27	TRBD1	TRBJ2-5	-	CASSSQGGPYQETQYF	TGTGCCAGCAGTTCACAGGGGGGACCGTACCAAGAGACCCAGTACTTC
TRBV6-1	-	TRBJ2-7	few	CETQSSYEQYF	TGCGAAACACAGAGCTCCTACGAGCAGTACTTC
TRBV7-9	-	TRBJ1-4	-	CASSLDLASEKLFF	TGTGCCAGCAGCTTAGACCTCGCGAGTGAAAAACTGTTTTTT
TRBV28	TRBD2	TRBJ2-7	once	CASSMLAGVEYF	TGTGCCAGCAGTATGCTAGCGGGGGTTGAGTACTTC
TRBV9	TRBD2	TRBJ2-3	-	CASSVGGGSSTDTQYF	TGTGCCAGCAGCGTAGGGGGCGGGAGTAGCACAGATACGCAGTATTTT
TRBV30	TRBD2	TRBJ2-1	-	CAWSFRTSGAYNEQFF	TGTGCCTGGAGTTTCAGGACTAGCGGGGCCTACAATGAGCAGTTCTTC
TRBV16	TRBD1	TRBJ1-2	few	CASSQSTGVGYGYTF	TGTGCCAGCAGCCAATCCACAGGGGTGGGATATGGCTACACCTTC
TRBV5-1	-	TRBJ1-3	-	CASSSGSGSGNTIYF	TGCGCCAGCAGCTCCGGTAGTGGCTCTGGAAACACCATATATTTT
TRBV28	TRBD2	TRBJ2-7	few	CASRGRRGGPYEQYF	TGTGCCAGCCGGGGTCGGCGGGGGGGCCCCTACGAGCAGTACTTC
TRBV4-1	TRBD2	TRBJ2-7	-	CASGSVAGGPGEQYF	TGCGCCAGCGGTTCGGTGGCGGGAGGGCCCGGAGAGCAGTACTTC
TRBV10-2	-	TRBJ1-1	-	CASIRGGGSEAFF	TGCGCCAGCATCCGAGGGGGTGGGAGTGAAGCTTTCTTT
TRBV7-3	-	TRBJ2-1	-	CASSPVVAANNEQFF	TGTGCCAGCAGCCCCGTTGTAGCGGCAAACAATGAGCAGTTCTTC
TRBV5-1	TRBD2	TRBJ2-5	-	CASSSGTSRETQYF	TGCGCCAGCAGCAGCGGGACGTCGCGAGAGACCCAGTACTTC
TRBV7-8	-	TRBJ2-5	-	CASSLELLRETQYF	TGTGCCAGCAGCTTAGAACTCCTGAGGGAGACCCAGTACTTC
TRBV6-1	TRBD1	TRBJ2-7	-	CASSTLGQPAYEQYF	TGTGCCAGCAGTACCCTGGGACAGCCTGCTTACGAGCAGTACTTC
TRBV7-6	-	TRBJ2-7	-	CASSLESVSSYEQYF	TGTGCCAGCAGCTTAGAGTCTGTGAGCTCCTACGAGCAGTACTTC
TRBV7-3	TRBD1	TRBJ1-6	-	CASSSGQGAGSPLHF	TGTGCCAGCAGCTCCGGACAGGGGGCTGGTTCACCCCTCCACTTT
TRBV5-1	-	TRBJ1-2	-	CASSFLTGLDGYTF	TGCGCCAGCAGCTTCTTAACAGGTTTGGATGGCTACACCTTC
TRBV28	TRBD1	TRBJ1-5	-	CASSTQGGNQPQHF	TGTGCCAGCAGTACCCAGGGGGGCAATCAGCCCCAGCATTTT
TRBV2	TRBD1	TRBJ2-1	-	CASSTGTGTHEQFF	TGTGCCAGCAGTACAGGGACAGGGACACATGAGCAGTTCTTC
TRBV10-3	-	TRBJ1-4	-	CATLARAGEKLFF	TGTGCCACGCTGGCGAGGGCGGGCGAAAAACTGTTTTTT
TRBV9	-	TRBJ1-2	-	CASSVGPRAANYGYTF	TGTGCCAGCAGCGTAGGGCCTAGAGCGGCTAACTATGGCTACACCTTC
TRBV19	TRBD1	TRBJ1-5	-	CASSTTGGHQPQHF	TGTGCCAGTAGTACCACAGGGGGCCATCAGCCCCAGCATTTT
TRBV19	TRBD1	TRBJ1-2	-	CASSRRDSRSEGYTF	TGTGCCTCATCCCGTCGGGACAGTCGGTCGGAGGGCTACACCTTC
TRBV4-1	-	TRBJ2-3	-	CASSQVVRGPTDTQYF	TGCGCCAGCAGCCAAGTGGTAAGGGGCCCCACAGATACGCAGTATTTT
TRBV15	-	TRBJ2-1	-	CATSSGRGGLYNEQFF	TGTGCCACCAGCAGCGGCAGGGGTGGCCTCTACAATGAGCAGTTCTTC
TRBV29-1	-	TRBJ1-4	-	CSVALGSRVEKLFF	TGCAGCGTTGCCTTGGGGAGTAGGGTAGAAAAACTGTTTTTT
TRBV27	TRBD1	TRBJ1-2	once	CASSLDRAYGYTF	TGTGCCAGCAGTTTGGACAGGGCCTATGGCTACACCTTC
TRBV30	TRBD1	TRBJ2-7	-	CAWGGQAYEQYF	TGTGCCTGGGGCGGACAGGCCTACGAGCAGTACTTC
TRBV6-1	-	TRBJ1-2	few	CASSEGRGSRYTF	TGTGCCAGCAGTGAGGGTAGGGGCAGTCGCTACACCTTC
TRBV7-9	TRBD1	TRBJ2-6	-	CASSEQGAGANVLTF	TGTGCCAGCAGCGAGCAGGGGGCTGGGGCCAACGTCCTGACTTTC
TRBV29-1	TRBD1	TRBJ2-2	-	CSVGRTGNTGELFF	TGCAGCGTTGGCCGGACAGGGAACACCGGGGAGCTGTTTTTT
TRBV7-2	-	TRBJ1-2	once	CASSSLGGIGYGYTF	TGTGCCAGCAGCTCATTGGGGGGGATTGGATATGGCTACACCTTC
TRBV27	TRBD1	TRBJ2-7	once	CASSPGTGVGYEQYF	TGTGCCAGCAGTCCAGGGACAGGGGTCGGCTACGAGCAGTACTTC
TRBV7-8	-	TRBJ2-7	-	CASSLEIGQVYEQYF	TGTGCCAGCAGCTTAGAAATCGGTCAGGTCTACGAGCAGTACTTC